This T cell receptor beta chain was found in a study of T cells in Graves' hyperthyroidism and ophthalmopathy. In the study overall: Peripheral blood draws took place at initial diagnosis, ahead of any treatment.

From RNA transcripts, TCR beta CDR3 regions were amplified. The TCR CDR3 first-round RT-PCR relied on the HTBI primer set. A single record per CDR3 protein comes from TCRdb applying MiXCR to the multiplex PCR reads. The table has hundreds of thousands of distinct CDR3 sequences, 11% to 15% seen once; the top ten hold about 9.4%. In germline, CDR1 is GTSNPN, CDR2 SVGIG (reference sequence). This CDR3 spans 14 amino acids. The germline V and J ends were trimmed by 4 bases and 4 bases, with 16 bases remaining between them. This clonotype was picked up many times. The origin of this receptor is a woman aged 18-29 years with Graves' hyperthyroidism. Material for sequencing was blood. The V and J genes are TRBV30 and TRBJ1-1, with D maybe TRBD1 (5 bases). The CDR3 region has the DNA TGTGCCTGGATTTCCAGGGTCAACGTCACTGAAGCTTTCTTT. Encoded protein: CAWISRVNVTEAFF.